This T cell receptor (beta chain) was observed in a study of cytomegalovirus exposure and HLA in healthy donors. Whole-study context: Earlier sequencing of some 180 million T cells yielded roughly 100 million unique TCR beta sequences. An early release of data contained 80 million to 85 million unique TCRs, which came from HLA-typed donors.

60 Vbeta and 13 Jbeta primers were used in PCR. Measured with immunoSEQ multiplex PCR; TCRdb has only the in-frame clones, and not every one. This sample contains 55,000 or so clones. With regard to this clone: Its antigen remains unidentified.

General study results and limits: The authors later linked a missense DCLRE1C variant to TCR beta V- and J-gene trimming.

J was trimmed by 10 bases and V by 0 bases; bases with no gene match: 8. The CDR3 covers 14 residues. Germline loops: CDR1 LGHNA, CDR2 YSLEER. The chain links TRBV4-3 to TRBJ1-1; 7 nucleotides match TRBD1. The clonotype was recovered from a woman between 45 and 65 years old in good health and CMV-seropositive. The sequenced material came from PBMCs. The CDR3: CASSQDSYRGGAFF. The CDR3 DNA is TGCGCCAGCAGCCAAGATTCGTACAGGGGAGGAGCTTTCTTT.